A selection of T cell receptor beta chains follows, all from one sample in a study of shared clonotypes between healthy human individuals. Libraries were prepared by immunoSEQ multiplex PCR; TCRdb keeps only in-frame clonotypes and omits some of them. The repertoire holds millions of clones, with 95% as singletons. The sequenced sample consisted of naive CD4+ T cells sorted from blood. The receptors were gathered from a man between 18 and 35 years old in good health. The CDR3 runs from the conserved cysteine through the conserved F or W. The D gene is left open where the match is weak. Not all rows give a size; the values are once, few, many and, for expanded clones, a class.

v_gene: TRBV5-1
j_gene: TRBJ2-5
d_gene: -
abundance: -
CDR3nt: TGCGCCAGCAGCTTGGCTAGTCGGGAGACCCAGTACTTC
CDR3aa: CASSLASRETQYF

v_gene: TRBV10-3
j_gene: TRBJ2-3
d_gene: TRBD1
abundance: once
CDR3nt: TGTGCCATCCGACAGGGAGACACAGATACGCAGTATTTT
CDR3aa: CAIRQGDTDTQYF

v_gene: TRBV2
j_gene: TRBJ2-2
d_gene: TRBD2
abundance: -
CDR3nt: TGTGCCAGCCGTGGGGCGGGAGGAGTCGCCGGGGAGCTGTTTTTT
CDR3aa: CASRGAGGVAGELFF

v_gene: TRBV2
j_gene: TRBJ1-3
d_gene: -
abundance: -
CDR3nt: TGTGCCAGCAGTGAAAAGGGGTTACTCTCTGGAAACACCATATATTTT
CDR3aa: CASSEKGLLSGNTIYF

v_gene: TRBV6-5
j_gene: TRBJ2-7
d_gene: -
abundance: -
CDR3nt: TGTGCCAGCAGTTACTCGATATCCGGGAGTTACGAGCAGTACTTC
CDR3aa: CASSYSISGSYEQYF

v_gene: TRBV6-5
j_gene: TRBJ1-2
d_gene: TRBD1
abundance: -
CDR3nt: TGTGCCAGCAGTCCCCGGCAGGGGGCTTATGGCTACACCTTC
CDR3aa: CASSPRQGAYGYTF

v_gene: TRBV28
j_gene: TRBJ1-2
d_gene: -
abundance: -
CDR3nt: TGTGCCAGCAGGCCCCCCAGCAGCGGCTACACCTTC
CDR3aa: CASRPPSSGYTF

v_gene: TRBV6-1
j_gene: TRBJ2-1
d_gene: TRBD2
abundance: -
CDR3nt: TGTGCCAGCATGAGGACTAGCGGAAGTGGTGAGCAGTTCTTC
CDR3aa: CASMRTSGSGEQFF

v_gene: TRBV5-8
j_gene: TRBJ2-4
d_gene: -
abundance: -
CDR3nt: TGTGCCAGCAGCTTGAATAGCGGCCCGTCAAACATTCAGTACTTC
CDR3aa: CASSLNSGPSNIQYF

v_gene: TRBV5-1
j_gene: TRBJ2-7
d_gene: TRBD1
abundance: -
CDR3nt: TGCGCCAACCAAACCGGGACAGGGGATTACGAGCAGTACTTC
CDR3aa: CANQTGTGDYEQYF

v_gene: TRBV2
j_gene: TRBJ1-1
d_gene: -
abundance: -
CDR3nt: TGTGCCAGCAGTGAAATGCTGGACAGAATGAACACTGAAGCTTTCTTT
CDR3aa: CASSEMLDRMNTEAFF

v_gene: TRBV27
j_gene: TRBJ2-7
d_gene: -
abundance: -
CDR3nt: TGTGCCAGCAGTTCACCTACTAGGTCTGCCTACGAGCAGTACTTC
CDR3aa: CASSSPTRSAYEQYF

v_gene: TRBV5-1
j_gene: TRBJ1-3
d_gene: TRBD1
abundance: -
CDR3nt: TGCGCCAGCAGCTTAGGGGGCCCTGACTCTGGAAACACCATATATTTT
CDR3aa: CASSLGGPDSGNTIYF

v_gene: TRBV10-3
j_gene: TRBJ2-3
d_gene: TRBD2
abundance: -
CDR3nt: TGTGCCATCAGGGCTAGCGGCCCTAGCACAGATACGCAGTATTTT
CDR3aa: CAIRASGPSTDTQYF

v_gene: TRBV28
j_gene: TRBJ1-2
d_gene: TRBD1
abundance: -
CDR3nt: TGTGCCAGCAGTTTAGGGGGACAGGGTCCGCCCGCATATGGCTACACCTTC
CDR3aa: CASSLGGQGPPAYGYTF

v_gene: TRBV25-1
j_gene: TRBJ2-7
d_gene: TRBD1
abundance: -
CDR3nt: TGTGCCAGCAGCCTGACAGGGTTGGACGAGCAGTACTTC
CDR3aa: CASSLTGLDEQYF

v_gene: TRBV18
j_gene: TRBJ2-3
d_gene: TRBD2
abundance: once
CDR3nt: TGTGCCAGCTCACTTCGTGCGTCTACTAGCGGGGCCAGCACAGATACGCAGTATTTT
CDR3aa: CASSLRASTSGASTDTQYF

v_gene: TRBV29-1
j_gene: TRBJ1-1
d_gene: TRBD1
abundance: once
CDR3nt: TGCAGCGGTGATCCCGGGACAGGGGAAGCTTTCTTT
CDR3aa: CSGDPGTGEAFF

v_gene: TRBV15
j_gene: TRBJ2-7
d_gene: -
abundance: -
CDR3nt: TGTGCCACCAGCAGAGATCGGGCAGCCTACGAGCAGTACTTC
CDR3aa: CATSRDRAAYEQYF

v_gene: TRBV27
j_gene: TRBJ1-6
d_gene: TRBD1
abundance: -
CDR3nt: TGTGCCAGCAGTTCCGGGACAGGGGTCAATTCACCCCTCCACTTT
CDR3aa: CASSSGTGVNSPLHF

v_gene: TRBV9
j_gene: TRBJ2-7
d_gene: -
abundance: -
CDR3nt: TGTGCCAGCAGCGTAGGACAGGGAGGGTACGAGCAGTACTTC
CDR3aa: CASSVGQGGYEQYF

v_gene: TRBV6-1
j_gene: TRBJ2-4
d_gene: TRBD2
abundance: -
CDR3nt: TGTGCCAGCAGTGAAGGCCGGGTGGCTAGCGGGAGCCCGGCCAAAAACATTCAGTACTTC
CDR3aa: CASSEGRVASGSPAKNIQYF

v_gene: TRBV6-5
j_gene: TRBJ2-1
d_gene: -
abundance: -
CDR3nt: TGTGCCAGCAGTCCCAGGTGGCACAATGAGCAGTTCTTC
CDR3aa: CASSPRWHNEQFF

v_gene: TRBV28
j_gene: TRBJ2-6
d_gene: -
abundance: -
CDR3nt: TGTGCCACCCTCCGGGACGGGGCCAACGTCCTGACTTTC
CDR3aa: CATLRDGANVLTF

v_gene: TRBV18
j_gene: TRBJ2-1
d_gene: TRBD2
abundance: -
CDR3nt: TGTGCCAGCTCAAACCAATCGGCGGGAGTACTGGGGCAGTTCTTC
CDR3aa: CASSNQSAGVLGQFF

v_gene: TRBV4-1
j_gene: TRBJ2-3
d_gene: -
abundance: once
CDR3nt: TGCGCCAGCATCCCAACCTTCGGGACCCACAACTCTAGCACAGATACGCAGTATTTT
CDR3aa: CASIPTFGTHNSSTDTQYF

v_gene: TRBV6-5
j_gene: TRBJ1-2
d_gene: TRBD1
abundance: -
CDR3nt: TGTGCCAGCAGTTACTCGATCTCCAGGGACAGCTATGGCTACACCTTC
CDR3aa: CASSYSISRDSYGYTF

v_gene: TRBV5-1
j_gene: TRBJ2-1
d_gene: TRBD2
abundance: -
CDR3nt: TGCGCCAGCAGCCCGAAGCGGGACCCCCAAAACACAGCAGAGTTCTTC
CDR3aa: CASSPKRDPQNTAEFF

v_gene: TRBV7-3
j_gene: TRBJ2-7
d_gene: TRBD2
abundance: -
CDR3nt: TGTGCCAGCAGCTCGCGGACTAGCGGGAGGGGTGGCGAGCAGTACTTC
CDR3aa: CASSSRTSGRGGEQYF

v_gene: TRBV5-4
j_gene: TRBJ1-1
d_gene: TRBD1
abundance: once
CDR3nt: TGTGCCAGCAGCTTGGCCGGGGCAGGGGGCACTGAAGCTTTCTTT
CDR3aa: CASSLAGAGGTEAFF

v_gene: TRBV11-3
j_gene: TRBJ1-2
d_gene: -
abundance: -
CDR3nt: TGTGCCAGCAGCTCGAACGTATATGGCTACACCTTC
CDR3aa: CASSSNVYGYTF

v_gene: TRBV5-4
j_gene: TRBJ2-5
d_gene: -
abundance: -
CDR3nt: TGTGCCAGCAGCTTTGGGGGGCGGGAAGAGACCCAGTACTTC
CDR3aa: CASSFGGREETQYF

v_gene: TRBV5-1
j_gene: TRBJ1-2
d_gene: -
abundance: -
CDR3nt: TGCGCCAGCAGCTTGCTCCCCCCCACCCCAGGGGAAGGCTATGGCTACACCTTC
CDR3aa: CASSLLPPTPGEGYGYTF

v_gene: TRBV5-6
j_gene: TRBJ2-5
d_gene: TRBD1
abundance: -
CDR3nt: TGTGCCAGCAGCGACCTGGGACAGGAGTACCAAGAGACCCAGTACTTC
CDR3aa: CASSDLGQEYQETQYF

v_gene: TRBV6-1
j_gene: TRBJ2-2
d_gene: -
abundance: -
CDR3nt: TGTGCCAGCCTCCTCAGGGGTAAGGGCACCGGGGAGCTGTTTTTT
CDR3aa: CASLLRGKGTGELFF

v_gene: TRBV27
j_gene: TRBJ1-6
d_gene: -
abundance: -
CDR3nt: TGTGCCAGCAGTTTAGTGGCTGGATCGGGCAATTCACCCCTCCACTTT
CDR3aa: CASSLVAGSGNSPLHF

v_gene: TRBV6-1
j_gene: TRBJ1-3
d_gene: -
abundance: once
CDR3nt: TGTGCCAGCAGTGAAGGATATGGGCTATTTGGAAACACCATATATTTT
CDR3aa: CASSEGYGLFGNTIYF

v_gene: TRBV7-6
j_gene: TRBJ2-3
d_gene: -
abundance: -
CDR3nt: TGTGCCAGCAGCCCCAGCAGGGGTACGCAGTATTTT
CDR3aa: CASSPSRGTQYF

v_gene: TRBV10-2
j_gene: TRBJ2-7
d_gene: TRBD2
abundance: -
CDR3nt: TGCGCCAGCAGTGATCTAGCGGGAGGATTATACTACGAGCAGTACTTC
CDR3aa: CASSDLAGGLYYEQYF

v_gene: TRBV6-1
j_gene: TRBJ2-2
d_gene: -
abundance: -
CDR3nt: TGTGCCAGCATTGGGCTGCACACCGGGGAGCTGTTTTTT
CDR3aa: CASIGLHTGELFF

v_gene: TRBV2
j_gene: TRBJ1-4
d_gene: -
abundance: -
CDR3nt: TGTGCCAGCAGTCTACAACTTGCAACTAATGAAAAACTGTTTTTT
CDR3aa: CASSLQLATNEKLFF

v_gene: TRBV6-6
j_gene: TRBJ1-5
d_gene: -
abundance: few
CDR3nt: TGTGCCAGCAGTGCTAGACAGTCTCAGCCCCAGCATTTT
CDR3aa: CASSARQSQPQHF

v_gene: TRBV7-8
j_gene: TRBJ1-3
d_gene: TRBD1
abundance: -
CDR3nt: TGTGCCAGCAGCTTGGCCCCAGGGGGAACGGGAAACACCATATATTTT
CDR3aa: CASSLAPGGTGNTIYF

v_gene: TRBV5-1
j_gene: TRBJ2-3
d_gene: -
abundance: -
CDR3nt: TGCGCCAGCAGCTTGGTCCCAACCGGTAGCACAGATACGCAGTATTTT
CDR3aa: CASSLVPTGSTDTQYF

v_gene: TRBV30
j_gene: TRBJ1-2
d_gene: -
abundance: -
CDR3nt: TGTGCCTGGGAAGACGTTCGCTATGGCTACACCTTC
CDR3aa: CAWEDVRYGYTF

v_gene: TRBV5-4
j_gene: TRBJ2-5
d_gene: -
abundance: once
CDR3nt: TGTGCCAGCAGCCCGAGCGAGATACAAGAGACCCAGTACTTC
CDR3aa: CASSPSEIQETQYF

v_gene: TRBV4-3
j_gene: TRBJ1-2
d_gene: -
abundance: -
CDR3nt: TGCGCCAGCAGCCAAGGAGGGGGATATGACTATGGCTACACCTTC
CDR3aa: CASSQGGGYDYGYTF

v_gene: TRBV6-1
j_gene: TRBJ1-4
d_gene: TRBD1
abundance: -
CDR3nt: TGTGCCAGCAGCCGACAGGGGCCGATCGAAAAACTGTTTTTT
CDR3aa: CASSRQGPIEKLFF

v_gene: TRBV7-8
j_gene: TRBJ1-1
d_gene: -
abundance: -
CDR3nt: TGTGCTTCGATGGACAGCATGAACACTGAAGCTTTCTTT
CDR3aa: CASMDSMNTEAFF

v_gene: TRBV5-1
j_gene: TRBJ2-5
d_gene: TRBD2
abundance: -
CDR3nt: TGCGCCAGCAGCTTGGGAGCTAGCGGGTTACAAGAGACCCAGTACTTC
CDR3aa: CASSLGASGLQETQYF

v_gene: TRBV19
j_gene: TRBJ2-3
d_gene: TRBD2
abundance: -
CDR3nt: TGTGCCAGTAGTTCGGGACTAGCCCCTGGGGGAACAGATACGCAGTATTTT
CDR3aa: CASSSGLAPGGTDTQYF

v_gene: TRBV7-9
j_gene: TRBJ1-1
d_gene: -
abundance: -
CDR3nt: TGTGCCAGCACGGAAGTGAGGGGCACTGAAGCTTTCTTT
CDR3aa: CASTEVRGTEAFF

v_gene: TRBV4-1
j_gene: TRBJ1-1
d_gene: -
abundance: once
CDR3nt: TGCGCCAGCAGCCAATTCCCCACTGAAGCTTTCTTT
CDR3aa: CASSQFPTEAFF

v_gene: TRBV18
j_gene: TRBJ1-5
d_gene: TRBD1
abundance: -
CDR3nt: TGTGCCAGCTCACCACGGTCAGGGGGCTTGAGCAATCAGCCCCAGCATTTT
CDR3aa: CASSPRSGGLSNQPQHF

v_gene: TRBV6-5
j_gene: TRBJ1-5
d_gene: -
abundance: -
CDR3nt: TGTGCCAGCAGTCGAGGGCAGAACAATCAGCCCCAGCATTTT
CDR3aa: CASSRGQNNQPQHF

v_gene: TRBV6-4
j_gene: TRBJ2-3
d_gene: TRBD2
abundance: -
CDR3nt: TGTGCCAGCAGTGATAAGACTAGCGGAACAGATACGCAGTATTTT
CDR3aa: CASSDKTSGTDTQYF

v_gene: TRBV6-5
j_gene: TRBJ2-7
d_gene: -
abundance: -
CDR3nt: TGTGCCAGCAGTTATTGGTCAGGGGCCAACTACGAGCAGTACTTC
CDR3aa: CASSYWSGANYEQYF